This TCR beta chain is from a study of beta chain features in type 1 diabetes (dated by TCRdb to between 2018 and 2020). As for the study more broadly: Patients and healthy donors did not differ in mean age, gender distribution, total cell number or subset yield. Across all samples, around 100 million sorted cells were examined, and cell number per subset correlated strongly with RNA yield. In the study, TCRB repertoires of sorted circulating CD4+ T cell subsets from recently diagnosed type 1 diabetes patients were compared with those of matched healthy donors. Naive and central memory subsets were obtained from all 30 or so donors, but regulatory and stem cell-like memory subsets were isolated from only 8 patients and roughly eight healthy donors. What the research found in general, with its limitations: A moderate but significant shortening of TCRB CDR3 length was observed in type 1 diabetes patients in all four CD4+ subsets. Sequencing cDNA rather than genomic DNA could over-represent highly expressing activated cells, although activation and CD3 levels did not differ between groups. Naive, central memory and regulatory TCRB repertoires appeared to be more alike among patients than among healthy donors. Fewer insertions and more nucleotide deletions at VDJ recombination sites were observed in patients with type 1 diabetes, implying thymic rearrangement abnormalities. Shorter templates might be favored by PCR, yet because patient and control samples were amplified and corrected together, any such skew would affect both groups equally. Because small numbers of individuals were included in the HLA sub-analyses, any influence of HLA type on TCRB rearrangement was left unresolved.

This clone was recorded at least ten times. Which antigen it targets is not known. Per-base qualities were not stored, and no clone one base away is much larger. The entire isolated RNA was reverse transcribed using the High Capacity cDNA Reverse Transcription Kit, and thus expressed TCRB transcripts were sequenced. Deep immunoSEQ sequencing was applied to naive, central memory and regulatory T cell samples, giving an average of roughly 3.5 million total reads per sample. Sorted cells were lysed in RLT buffer, and RNA was extracted using DNase-treated RNeasy Micro or Mini kits according to cell number. To prevent cross-contamination, every cell subset was processed on its own, while patient and healthy donor samples were processed together. The immunoSEQ multiplex PCR was used to amplify TCRB sequences from cDNA, yielding 87-bp fragments that span the CDR3 region. Amplicons were sequenced on the Illumina HiSeq platform. In the authors' own workflow: PCR bias was corrected computationally using synthetic template baselines, and reads within Hamming distance 2 were collapsed, with unmergeable singletons discarded. Reads were aligned against IMGT so that V, D and J genes, CDR3 length and insertions or deletions at six rearrangement sites could be assigned. Within each subset, clonotype counts were normalized to sorted cell number, after which true diversity and Gini coefficients were computed with the tcR R package. The overlap coefficient, calculated on TCRB nucleotide sequences, was used to quantify repertoire sharing. Entries here come from immuneACCESS through TCRdb and include only in-frame sequences with V and J called. Some clones fail to appear in such tables; in the studies checked, an unresolved V gene covers under half of the shortfall, and the cause of the remainder is unknown. D and trimming come from the DNA, and the V and J calls and clone size come from that table. This sample gives about 300,000 clones in total; roughly 8% of them show up just once. The ten top clones hold under 1.3% of the sample.

V lost 5 bases and J lost 3 bases; the stretch between them is 8 bases long. For CDR1 and CDR2, the germline V gene lists SGHTA and FQGTGA. From cysteine to phenylalanine, the CDR3 is 13 amino acids long. The entry retains the CDR3 DNA only, 39 bases that are in frame from base 1. From each donor, a single peripheral blood sample of about 116 mL on average was drawn into heparinised tubes. Naive, central memory, regulatory and stem cell-like memory CD4+ T cells were sorted on a BD FACSAria II using a panel including CD45RO, CCR7, CD25, CD127, CD95 and CD27. A purity above 95% was achieved for all sorted populations. PBMCs were isolated immediately by Lymphoprep density gradient centrifugation and stained directly without culture. So that batch effects would be minimized, each experiment stained and sorted samples in pairs, pairing one healthy donor with one patient.

This chain joins TRBV7-3 to TRBJ1-5; TRBD1 could be the D gene, as 5 bases match. This receptor was taken from a young woman in good health. Sequencing used central memory CD4+ T cells from blood. The CDR3 region has the sequence CASSQGANQPQHF. The DNA is TGTGCCAGCAGCCAAGGGGCCAATCAGCCCCAGCATTTT.